The clone carrying this T cell receptor beta chain was counted once. What it recognizes is unknown. Each of the donors was a healthy bone marrow donor. The entry originates in a study of cytomegalovirus exposure and HLA in healthy donors. 13 Jbeta primers and 60 Vbeta primers were used for the PCR. Assay used: immunoSEQ multiplex PCR; TCRdb lists only in-frame clones, some missing. This table has approximately 150,000 clones, over 60% appearing once. This CDR3 is built from 19 residues. Whole-study findings and limits: It was reported in a later analysis that an Asian-associated ancestry cluster showed fewer N-insertions than the roughly 710-donor mean. Reported results showed that the classifier diagnosed cytomegalovirus status with high specificity and sensitivity. For TCR beta chains, V- and J-gene trimming was later linked to a missense DCLRE1C variant.

Sequenced input: PBMCs. The clonotype originates from a woman between 25 and 40 years old in good health and CMV-seropositive. The V call is TRBV21-1, the J call TRBJ2-3; TRBD1 is taken as the D call from the table, unchecked against the DNA. TRBV21-1 is recorded as a pseudogene. In nucleotides, the CDR3 is TGTGCCAGCAGCAAAAGGAAGGCCCCAGGGTGGATGGTGACAGATACGCAGTATTTT. Its protein product is CASSKRKAPGWMVTDTQYF.